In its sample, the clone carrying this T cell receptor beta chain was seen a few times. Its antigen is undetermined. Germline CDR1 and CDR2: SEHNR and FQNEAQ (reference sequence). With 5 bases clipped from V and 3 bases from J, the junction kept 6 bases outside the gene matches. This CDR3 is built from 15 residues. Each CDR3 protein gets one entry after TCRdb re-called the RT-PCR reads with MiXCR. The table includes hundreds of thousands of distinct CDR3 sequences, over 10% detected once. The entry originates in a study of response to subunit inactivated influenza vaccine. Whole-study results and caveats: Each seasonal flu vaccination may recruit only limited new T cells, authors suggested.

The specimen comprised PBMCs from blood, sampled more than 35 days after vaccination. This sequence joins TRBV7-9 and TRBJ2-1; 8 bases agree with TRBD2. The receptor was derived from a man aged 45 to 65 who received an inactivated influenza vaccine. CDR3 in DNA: TGTGCCAGCAGCATCCAGCGGGAGTTCTACAATGAGCAGTTCTTC. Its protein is CASSIQREFYNEQFF. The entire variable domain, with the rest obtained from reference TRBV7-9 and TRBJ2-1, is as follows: DTGVSQNPRHKITKRGQNVTFRCDPISEHNRLYWYRQTLGQGPEFLTYFQNEAQLEKSRLLSDRFSAERPKGSFSTLEIQRTEQGDSAMYLCASSIQREFYNEQFFGPGTRLTVL.